This T cell receptor (beta chain) comes out of a study of response to subunit inactivated influenza vaccine. General observations from the study: Few additional T cells are recruited per seasonal influenza vaccination, authors suggested.

The V end lost 5 bases, the J end lost 1 base, and 8 bases lay between the germline ends. The CDR3 is 13 amino acids. This clonotype was counted a few times. The target antigen is unknown. TCRdb independently ran MiXCR on the RT-PCR reads; one entry per CDR3 protein. Seen here are about 570,000 distinct CDR3 sequences, about 10% observed once, and the top ten hold roughly 11%. Another study also made use of these data, one on T cells expressing NK-cell markers. From that report: Generation of TCR beta cDNA was performed by 5'RACE template switching incorporating UMIs. Sorted CD3+CD56-NKG2C+, CD3+CD56+NKG2C+ and CD3+CD56+NKG2C- T cells supplied the TCR beta repertoires. In a handful of donors, dominant CD3+CD56+NKG2C+ clonotypes ranked among the top 10 CD8+ clonotypes. The CD3+CD56-NKG2C+ fraction of four donors was likewise dominated by these clonotypes.

The sequence came from a man aged 45-65 years who received an inactivated influenza vaccine. Sequenced here: PBMCs from blood, sampled on the day of vaccination. The chain joins TRBV12-3 or TRBV12-4 to TRBJ1-1; the D is unclear. Here the CDR3 reads CASSTNGNTEAFF. The CDR3 DNA is TGTGCCAGCAGTACGAATGGGAACACTGAAGCTTTCTTT.